Listed here are 32 T cell receptor beta chains from one sample, sequenced in a study of control samples from healthy donors and cancer patients. Only in-frame clones appear in the TCRdb table, and some are missing; sequencing was by immunoSEQ multiplex PCR. This sample has about 120,000 clones; about 87% occur once, and the top ten carry approximately 3.2%. Sequencing input: blood. Source of these receptors: a man aged 40-49 years in good health.

Here the CDR3 DNA reads TGTGCCAGCAGCGAGGGACCGACTAGCAATCAGCCCCAGCATTTT. It translates to CASSEGPTSNQPQHF. The V gene is TRBV5-5, the J gene TRBJ1-5; TRBD1 might be the D (5 bases). The CDR3 is made up of 15 amino acids. Trimming cost V 4 bases and J 0 bases, with 11 bases left between them. CDR1 and CDR2 from the germline V gene are SGHKS and YYEKEE (reference sequence).

The chain couples TRBV7-8 to TRBJ1-5; D gene uncertain. Germline loops: CDR1 SGHVS, CDR2 FQNEAQ. The CDR3 loop spans 13 amino acids. The V end was cut by 0 bases, the J end by 6 bases, with 6 bases between. The CDR3 DNA follows: TGTGCCAGCAGCTTAGCGGATCGTCAGCCCCAGCATTTT. Translated: CASSLADRQPQHF.

This clone is a singleton in its sample. The rearrangement joins TRBV5-1 to TRBJ1-4; D is ambiguous. The CDR3 length is 14 residues. CDR1 and CDR2 (germline): SGHRS, YFSETQ. V lost 0 bases and J lost 2, with 5 bases in between. CDR3 coding DNA: TGCGCCAGCAGCTTGGAACTCACTAATGAAAAACTGTTTTTT. This codes for CASSLELTNEKLFF.

The chain combines TRBV29-1 with TRBJ1-2; D gene unclear. Germline V lookup: CDR1 SQVTM, CDR2 ANQGSEA. Trimming removed 3 bases at V and 1 base at J, with 6 bases between. The CDR3 sequence is 12 residues long. CDR3 loop: CSVDTHNYGYTF. In nucleotides, the CDR3 is TGCAGCGTTGATACTCATAACTATGGCTACACCTTC.

The V and J genes are TRBV6-2 or TRBV6-3 and TRBJ1-3; D gene unclear. The V gene's germline CDR1 is MNHEY and CDR2 SVGEGT. The germline V and J ends were trimmed by 2 bases and 0 bases, with 8 bases remaining between them. This CDR3 has 15 residues. The CDR3 DNA reads TGTGCCAGCAGTTACCCCCGGCTCTCTGGAAACACCATATATTTT. Translating gives CASSYPRLSGNTIYF.

This rearrangement joins TRBV7-3 to TRBJ1-1, with 9 bases matching TRBD1. Trimming removed 6 bases from V and 8 bases from J; junction bases left unmatched: 13. This CDR3 is built from 15 residues. Germline V gene data show CDR1 as SGHTA and CDR2 as FQGTGA. In DNA form, the CDR3 reads TGTGCCAGCAGTTCCACAGGGGGCGTCGGGGTGGAAGCTTTCTTT. The encoded protein is CASSSTGGVGVEAFF.

This chain links TRBV30 with TRBJ1-3; D gene ambiguous. Germline values: CDR1 GTSNPN, CDR2 SVGIG (reference sequence). The CDR3 consists of 15 residues. Trimming took off 3 bases at V and 1 base at J, with 13 bases between the two ends. The CDR3 loop is CAWSEGLLSGNTIYF. The CDR3 DNA sequence: TGTGCCTGGAGCGAAGGGTTGTTGTCTGGAAACACCATATATTTT.

The table lists this clone with a few counts. The chain couples TRBV7-9 to TRBJ1-6; D not certain. V was pared by 5 bases and J by 5 bases, with 13 bases between. Germline values: CDR1 SEHNR, CDR2 FQNEAQ (reference sequence). The CDR3 runs 15 residues. The CDR3 bases are TGTGCCAGCAGCCCGGGCCCTTTGGATAATTCACCCCTCCACTTT. Its protein is CASSPGPLDNSPLHF.

The chain is built from TRBV5-1 and TRBJ1-2; D not resolved. Trimming took 6 bases from V and 7 from J, leaving 13 bases between them. The CDR3 runs to 12 residues. The germline CDR1 and CDR2 sequences are SGHRS and YFSETQ. As DNA, the CDR3 is TGCGCCAGCAAGCTTTCGCCCGTTGGCTACACCTTC. Amino acids: CASKLSPVGYTF.

The chain carries TRBV27 and TRBJ1-4; the D is unclear. The CDR3 runs 13 residues. V shed 4 bases and J shed 5 bases, with 8 bases lying between them. From germline, CDR1 is MNHEY and CDR2 SMNVEV (reference sequence). The CDR3 region is CASSSKENEKLFF. CDR3 nucleotide sequence: TGTGCCAGCAGTTCGAAGGAGAATGAAAAACTGTTTTTT.

The table lists this clone with a count of one. The chain employs TRBV5-1 and TRBJ1-5, with a possible D match to TRBD1 (6 bases). V was clipped by 1 base and J by 0 bases, with 8 bases between them. The CDR3 is 15 residues long. CDR1 is SGHRS, CDR2 YFSETQ, per germline. The CDR3 DNA is TGCGCCAGCAGCTTGTACAGGGATAGCAATCAGCCCCAGCATTTT. Translation: CASSLYRDSNQPQHF.

The J gene is TRBJ1-2, the V gene TRBV5-6; 10 positions agree with TRBD1. The CDR3 length is 14 residues. V trimming: 6 bases; J trimming: 7 bases; junction bases outside the gene matches: 9. Germline V gene data show CDR1 as SGHDT and CDR2 as YYEEEE. As DNA, the CDR3 is TGTGCCAGCACCGAGACAGGGGGCTTTAGTGGCTACACCTTC. Translated: CASTETGGFSGYTF.

The chain couples TRBV19 to TRBJ1-1; maybe TRBD1 (5 bases). The CDR3 length is 13 residues. The germline V and J ends were trimmed by 0 bases and 10 bases, with 12 bases remaining between them. CDR1 and CDR2 from the germline V gene are LNHDA and SQIVND (reference sequence). CDR3 loop: CASSIDTGTAAFF. DNA for the CDR3: TGTGCCAGTAGTATAGATACGGGGACGGCAGCTTTCTTT.

Note on this clone: This sample includes further DNA sequences coding for the same CDR3. The chain has TRBV2 and TRBJ1-1; D is perhaps TRBD1 (5 bases). Looked up from germline, CDR1 is SNHLY and CDR2 is FYNNEI. V was clipped by 6 bases and J by 3 bases, with 17 bases between them. This CDR3 comprises 15 residues. The CDR3 here is CASRRQTGGYTEAFF. The CDR3 region has the DNA TGTGCCAGCAGGAGACAGACGGGGGGTTACACTGAAGCTTTCTTT.

The rearrangement links TRBV25-1 to TRBJ1-1, with D maybe TRBD1 (6 bases). Germline V gene sequence: CDR1 MGHDK, CDR2 SYGVNS. The CDR3 runs to 16 residues. Trimming shortened V by 0 bases and J by 5 bases, and 16 bases separated the two germline ends. The CDR3 coding sequence is TGTGCCAGCAGTGAATACTGGGGGCGCGGAGGTACTGAAGCTTTCTTT. The encoded protein is CASSEYWGRGGTEAFF.

This clone has just one count. This rearrangement joins TRBV7-9 to TRBJ2-2; 9 bases match TRBD1. This CDR3 has 18 residues. Germline lookup yields CDR1 SEHNR and CDR2 FQNEAQ (reference sequence). V dropped 0 bases and J dropped 2; count of bases not matched to a gene: 7. As DNA, the CDR3 is TGTGCCAGCAGCTTAGCGTTTTCGGGACAGGGAAACACCGGGGAGCTGTTTTTT. Protein product: CASSLAFSGQGNTGELFF.

The rearrangement uses TRBV4-1 and TRBJ2-7, with D maybe TRBD2 (5 bases). With 0 bases removed from V and 12 bases from J, the gap between germline ends came to 18 bases. Germline values: CDR1 MGHRA, CDR2 YSYEKL. The CDR3 length is 14 residues. The DNA for the CDR3 is TGCGCCAGCAGCCAAGAGGCGACTACGGATAACCGGTACTTC. It codes for CASSQEATTDNRYF.

This rearrangement joins TRBV5-4 to TRBJ2-1; tentative D call: TRBD1 (7 bases). Germline V gene data show CDR1 as SGHNT and CDR2 as YYREEE (reference sequence). V dropped 3 bases and J dropped 9 bases, with 10 bases sitting between them. The CDR3 totals 12 residues. The CDR3 DNA sequence: TGTGCCAGCAGCTCTCAGGGGGGTGAGCAGTTCTTC. It encodes CASSSQGGEQFF.

For the CDR3, the DNA is TGTGCCAGCAGCTTAGGGGATCAGGTCCAAGAGACCCAGTACTTC. Residues: CASSLGDQVQETQYF. This rearrangement joins TRBV11-3 to TRBJ2-5; the D is unclear. The CDR3 sequence is 15 residues long. Trimming removed 1 base from V and 1 base from J, with 10 bases in between. Germline CDR1 reads SGHNT; CDR2 reads YENEEA.

This clone was recorded once. V and J are TRBV30 and TRBJ2-7, with D unresolved. The CDR3 length is 17 residues. Germline V gives CDR1 GTSNPN, CDR2 SVGIG (reference sequence). Trimming removed 2 bases at V and 1 base at J, with 21 bases between. Here the CDR3 reads CAWSTPTSFPVSYEQYF. The CDR3 bases are TGTGCCTGGAGTACTCCTACGTCTTTTCCGGTTTCCTACGAGCAGTACTTC. Combining the CDR3 with reference TRBV30 and TRBJ2-7 gives the whole variable domain SQTIHQWPATLVQPVGSPLSLECTVEGTSNPNLYWYRQAAGRGLQLLFYSVGIGQISSEVPQNLSASRPQDRQFILSSKKLLLSDSGFYLCAWSTPTSFPVSYEQYFGPGTRLTVT.

This rearrangement joins TRBV9 to TRBJ1-2; D is possibly TRBD1 (5 bases). CDR1 SGDLS and CDR2 YYNGEE come from the germline V gene. The CDR3 runs to 15 residues. Trimming removed 0 bases at V and 2 bases at J, with 11 bases between. Here the CDR3 DNA reads TGTGCCAGCAGCGTAGGGGACGGGCCAAACTATGGCTACACCTTC. Translated: CASSVGDGPNYGYTF.

V usage is TRBV24-1 and J usage is TRBJ2-1, with 7 nucleotides matching TRBD1. Germline CDR1 is KGHDR and CDR2 is SFDVKD. V was pared by 4 bases and J by 5 bases, with 7 bases of the junction left unmatched. The CDR3 is 15 residues long. The DNA for the CDR3 is TGTGCCACCAGTGAACAGGGGAGAAATGACAATGAGCAGTTCTTC. It yields the protein CATSEQGRNDNEQFF.

This chain uses TRBV15 with TRBJ2-1; D remains unclear. Germline CDR1 LNHNV, CDR2 YYDKDF (reference sequence). The CDR3 totals 12 residues. Trimming removed 0 bases from V and 5 bases from J, with 2 bases in between. As DNA, the CDR3 is TGTGCCACCAGCAGAGATGACAATGAGCAGTTCTTC. Translating it yields CATSRDDNEQFF.

This clone was picked up one time. The CDR3, as DNA: TGTGCCAGCAGCGCGGGACAGTCTGGGAATTCACCCCTCCACTTT. Translated, it gives CASSAGQSGNSPLHF. The chain has TRBV5-4 and TRBJ1-6, with TRBD1 matching over 7 bases. Losses at the gene ends were 4 bases for V and 7 bases for J; bases not matched to a gene: 8. The CDR3 sequence is 15 residues long. Germline CDR1 SGHNT, CDR2 YYREEE (reference sequence). Complete variable domain (other parts from reference TRBV5-4 and TRBJ1-6): ETGVTQSPTHLIKTRGQQVTLRCSSQSGHNTVSWYQQALGQGPQFIFQYYREEENGRGNFPPRFSGLQFPNYSSELNVNALELDDSALYLCASSAGQSGNSPLHFGNGTRLTVT.

The rearrangement links TRBV7-8 to TRBJ1-5; 9 bases map to TRBD1. The germline gives CDR1 SGHVS, CDR2 FQNEAQ. The V segment lost 1 base and the J segment 7 bases; nucleotides outside the gene matches: 5. The length of the CDR3 is 15 residues. The CDR3: CASSLEQGARQPQHF. For the CDR3, the DNA is TGTGCCAGCAGCTTAGAACAGGGGGCAAGGCAGCCCCAGCATTTT.

This sequence joins TRBV4-3 and TRBJ2-6, with D possibly TRBD2 on 6 matching bases. Between the trimmed V and J ends, which lost 0 bases and 6 bases, there was a span of 24 bases. The CDR3 is 20 amino acids. The V gene's germline CDR1 is LGHNA and CDR2 YSLEER. CDR3 DNA sequence: TGCGCCAGCAGCCAAGATCTTAATGGCGGGGCCCCGGCTAAGGCCAACGTCCTGACTTTC. Translating gives CASSQDLNGGAPAKANVLTF.

This clone was detected once. This chain connects TRBV2 to TRBJ1-3, with D possibly being TRBD1 (6 bases). The CDR3 has 14 amino acids. Looked up from germline, CDR1 is SNHLY and CDR2 is FYNNEI. The germline V and J ends were trimmed by 2 bases and 2 bases, with 7 bases remaining between them. The CDR3 DNA sequence: TGTGCCAGCAGTGAACAGGGGACTGGAAACACCATATATTTT. It codes for CASSEQGTGNTIYF.

The V and J genes are TRBV5-6 and TRBJ2-2, with 7 bases that match TRBD1. This CDR3 is built from 17 residues. Germline trimming cut 4 bases from V and 2 bases from J; bases unmatched to any gene: 11. The germline V gene has CDR1 SGHDT and CDR2 YYEEEE. The CDR3 bases are TGTGCCAGCAGCCGAAAGACAGGGAGCCTTAACACCGGGGAGCTGTTTTTT. Protein: CASSRKTGSLNTGELFF. The variable domain in full, with the rest retrieved from reference TRBV5-6 and TRBJ2-2, is DAGVTQSPTHLIKTRGQQVTLRCSPKSGHDTVSWYQQALGQGPQFIFQYYEEEERQRGNFPDRFSGHQFPNYSSELNVNALLLGDSALYLCASSRKTGSLNTGELFFGEGSRLTVL.

Worth noting for this clone: The same CDR3 arises from other DNA sequences in this sample as well. The V gene is TRBV5-6, the J gene TRBJ2-7; a possible D gene is TRBD1 (6 bases). Germline CDR1 SGHDT, CDR2 YYEEEE. The CDR3 is 12 residues long. V gave up 5 bases and J gave up 4 bases, with 10 bases separating them. The CDR3 DNA is TGTGCCAGCAGTTTAAGGGGGTACGAGCAGTACTTC. Protein product: CASSLRGYEQYF. Full variable domain (missing parts from reference TRBV5-6 and TRBJ2-7): DAGVTQSPTHLIKTRGQQVTLRCSPKSGHDTVSWYQQALGQGPQFIFQYYEEEERQRGNFPDRFSGHQFPNYSSELNVNALLLGDSALYLCASSLRGYEQYFGPGTRLTVT.

The V and J genes are TRBV19 and TRBJ2-1, with unresolved D. CDR1 and CDR2 (germline): LNHDA, SQIVND (reference sequence). The CDR3 extends over 15 amino acids. The V end lost 5 bases, the J end lost 2 bases, and 13 bases lay between the germline ends. The CDR3 loop reads CASSPTSQAYNEQFF. The CDR3 DNA reads as TGTGCCAGTAGTCCAACCTCTCAAGCCTACAATGAGCAGTTCTTC.

The chain has TRBV10-2 and TRBJ2-4; D might be TRBD1 (8 bases). The CDR3 extends over 16 amino acids. Germline V lookup: CDR1 WSHSY, CDR2 SAAADI. Trimming cost V 4 bases and J 1 base, with 14 bases left between them. CDR3 bases: TGCGCCAGCAGTGGTACAGGGGGGGTGGCCAAAAACATTCAGTACTTC. Translating it yields CASSGTGGVAKNIQYF.

In the case of this clone: Distinct nucleotide sequences in the sample also encode this CDR3. The chain joins TRBV5-1 to TRBJ1-6, with D perhaps TRBD1 (5 bases). This CDR3 is 15 amino acids long. Trimming stripped 0 bases from V and 8 bases from J, with 12 bases between. CDR1 is SGHRS and CDR2 is YFSETQ in the germline V gene. This chain's CDR3 is CASSLGGARDSPLHF. The CDR3 DNA reads as TGCGCCAGCAGCTTGGGAGGGGCTAGGGATTCACCCCTCCACTTT.